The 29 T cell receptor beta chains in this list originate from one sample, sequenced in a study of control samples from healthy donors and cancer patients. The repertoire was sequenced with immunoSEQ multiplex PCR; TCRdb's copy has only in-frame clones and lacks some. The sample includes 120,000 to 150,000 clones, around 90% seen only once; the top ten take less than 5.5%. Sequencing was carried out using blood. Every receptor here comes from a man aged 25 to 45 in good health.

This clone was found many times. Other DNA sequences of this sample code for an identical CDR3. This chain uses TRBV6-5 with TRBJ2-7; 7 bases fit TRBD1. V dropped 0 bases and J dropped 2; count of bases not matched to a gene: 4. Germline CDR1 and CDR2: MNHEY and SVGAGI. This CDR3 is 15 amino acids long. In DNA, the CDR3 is TGTGCCAGCAGTTACTCGGGGCAGGGGGCCTACGAGCAGTACTTC. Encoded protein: CASSYSGQGAYEQYF.

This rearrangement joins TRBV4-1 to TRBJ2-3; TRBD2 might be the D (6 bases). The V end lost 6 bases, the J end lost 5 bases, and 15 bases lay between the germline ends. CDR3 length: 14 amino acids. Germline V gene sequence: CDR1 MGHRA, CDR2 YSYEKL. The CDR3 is CASSLREIEDTQYF. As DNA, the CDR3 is TGCGCCAGCAGTCTCCGGGAGATTGAAGATACGCAGTATTTT.

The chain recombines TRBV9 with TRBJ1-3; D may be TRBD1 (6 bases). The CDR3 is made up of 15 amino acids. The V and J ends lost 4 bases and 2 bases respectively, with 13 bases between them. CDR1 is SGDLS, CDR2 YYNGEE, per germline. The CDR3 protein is CASSSVGGPGNTIYF. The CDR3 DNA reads TGTGCCAGCAGCTCAGTGGGGGGCCCTGGAAACACCATATATTTT.

CDR3 nucleotides: TGTGCCAGCAGTTACTCGACTAGGCCGGGGGGGGAGCAGTACTTC. This encodes CASSYSTRPGGEQYF. The chain employs TRBV6-5 and TRBJ2-7; TRBD2 matches at 8 bases. Germline CDR1 MNHEY, CDR2 SVGAGI. The J segment lost 7 bases and the V segment lost 0 bases, leaving 8 bases of the junction unmatched. The length of the CDR3 is 15 residues.

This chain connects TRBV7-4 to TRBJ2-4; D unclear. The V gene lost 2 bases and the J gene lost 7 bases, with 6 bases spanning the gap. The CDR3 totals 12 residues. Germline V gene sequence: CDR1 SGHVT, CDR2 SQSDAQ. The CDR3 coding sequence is TGTGCCAGCAGCTTAATAAAGAACATTCAGTACTTC. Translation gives CASSLIKNIQYF.

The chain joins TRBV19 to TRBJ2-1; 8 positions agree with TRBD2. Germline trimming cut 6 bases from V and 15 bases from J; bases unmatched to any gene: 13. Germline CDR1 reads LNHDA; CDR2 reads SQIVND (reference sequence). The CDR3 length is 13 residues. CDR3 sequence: CASREMSGRGAFF. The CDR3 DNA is TGTGCCAGTAGGGAGATGAGCGGGAGAGGGGCGTTCTTC.

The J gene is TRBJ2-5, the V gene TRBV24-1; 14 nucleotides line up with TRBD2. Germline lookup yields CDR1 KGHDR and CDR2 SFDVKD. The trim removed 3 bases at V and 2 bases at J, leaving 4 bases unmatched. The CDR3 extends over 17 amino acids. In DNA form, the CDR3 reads TGTGCCACCAGTGATCCGGGACTAGCGGGGGCTCAAGAGACCCAGTACTTC. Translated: CATSDPGLAGAQETQYF.

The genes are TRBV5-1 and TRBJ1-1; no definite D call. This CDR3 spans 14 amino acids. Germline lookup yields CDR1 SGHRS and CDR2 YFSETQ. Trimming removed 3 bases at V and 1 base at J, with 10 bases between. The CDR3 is CASSWGGKNTEAFF. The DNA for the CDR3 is TGCGCCAGCAGCTGGGGAGGGAAGAACACTGAAGCTTTCTTT. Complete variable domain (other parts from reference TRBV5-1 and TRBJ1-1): KAGVTQTPRYLIKTRGQQVTLSCSPISGHRSVSWYQQTPGQGLQFLFEYFSETQRNKGNFPGRFSGRQFSNSRSEMNVSTLELGDSALYLCASSWGGKNTEAFFGQGTRLTVV.

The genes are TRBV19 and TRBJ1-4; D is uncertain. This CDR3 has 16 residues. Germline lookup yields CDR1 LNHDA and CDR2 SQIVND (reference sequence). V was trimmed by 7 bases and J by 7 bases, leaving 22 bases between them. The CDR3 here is CASTSIQRAIGEKLFF. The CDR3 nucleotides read TGTGCCAGTACCTCCATACAAAGGGCCATCGGTGAAAAACTGTTTTTT.

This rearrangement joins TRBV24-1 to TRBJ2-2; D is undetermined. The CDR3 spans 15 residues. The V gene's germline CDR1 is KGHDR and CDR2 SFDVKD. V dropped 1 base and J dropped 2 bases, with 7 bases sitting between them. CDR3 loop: CATSDLQDNTGELFF. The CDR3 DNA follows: TGTGCCACCAGTGATTTACAAGACAACACCGGGGAGCTGTTTTTT.

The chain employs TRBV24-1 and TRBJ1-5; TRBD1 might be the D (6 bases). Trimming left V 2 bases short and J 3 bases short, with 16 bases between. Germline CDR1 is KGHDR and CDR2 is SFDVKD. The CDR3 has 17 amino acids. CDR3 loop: CATSDSATGSPNQPQHF. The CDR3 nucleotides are TGTGCCACCAGTGATTCAGCAACAGGGTCCCCCAATCAGCCCCAGCATTTT.

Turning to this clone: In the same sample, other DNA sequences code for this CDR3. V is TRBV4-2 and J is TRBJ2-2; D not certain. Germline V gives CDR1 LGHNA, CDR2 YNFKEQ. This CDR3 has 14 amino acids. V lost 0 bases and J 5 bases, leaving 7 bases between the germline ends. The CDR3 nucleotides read TGTGCCAGCAGCCAAGAAAAAGTAACCGGGGAGCTGTTTTTT. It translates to CASSQEKVTGELFF.

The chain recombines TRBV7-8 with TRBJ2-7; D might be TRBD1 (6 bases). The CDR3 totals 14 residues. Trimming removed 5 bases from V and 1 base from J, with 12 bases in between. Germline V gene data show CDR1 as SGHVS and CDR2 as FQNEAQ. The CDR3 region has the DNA TGTGCCAGCAGCCTTCCAGGACAGTCCTACGAGCAGTACTTC. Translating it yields CASSLPGQSYEQYF.

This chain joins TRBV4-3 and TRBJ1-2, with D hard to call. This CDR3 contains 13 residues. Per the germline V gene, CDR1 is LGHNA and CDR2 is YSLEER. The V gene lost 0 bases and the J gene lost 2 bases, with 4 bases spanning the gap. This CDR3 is CASSQDRNYGYTF. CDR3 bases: TGCGCCAGCAGCCAAGATCGAAACTATGGCTACACCTTC.

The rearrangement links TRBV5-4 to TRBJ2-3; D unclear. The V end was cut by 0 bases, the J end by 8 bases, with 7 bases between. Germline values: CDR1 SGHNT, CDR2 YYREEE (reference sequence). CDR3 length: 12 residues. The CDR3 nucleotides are TGTGCCAGCAGCTTGGTTGTAGGTACGCAGTATTTT. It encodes CASSLVVGTQYF.

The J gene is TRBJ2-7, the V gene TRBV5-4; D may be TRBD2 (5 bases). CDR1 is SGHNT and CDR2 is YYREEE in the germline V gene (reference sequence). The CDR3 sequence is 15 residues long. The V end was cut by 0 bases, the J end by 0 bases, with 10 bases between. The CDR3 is CASSLGLAVSYEQYF. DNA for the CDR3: TGTGCCAGCAGCTTGGGTCTAGCAGTCTCCTACGAGCAGTACTTC.

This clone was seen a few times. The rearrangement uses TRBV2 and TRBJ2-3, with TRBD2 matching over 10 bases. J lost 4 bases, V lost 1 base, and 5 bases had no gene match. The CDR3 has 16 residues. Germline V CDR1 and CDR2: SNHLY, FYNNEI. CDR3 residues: CASSEVSSGSSDTQYF. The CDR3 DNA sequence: TGTGCCAGCAGTGAAGTCTCTAGCGGGAGTTCAGATACGCAGTATTTT.

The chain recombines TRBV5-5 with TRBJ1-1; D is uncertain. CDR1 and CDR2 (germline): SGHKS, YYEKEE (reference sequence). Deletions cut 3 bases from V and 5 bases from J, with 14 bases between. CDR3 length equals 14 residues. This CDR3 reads CASSSPGYRTEAFF. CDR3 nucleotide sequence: TGTGCCAGCAGCTCCCCGGGATATAGAACTGAAGCTTTCTTT. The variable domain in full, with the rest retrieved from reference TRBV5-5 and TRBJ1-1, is DAGVTQSPTHLIKTRGQQVTLRCSPISGHKSVSWYQQVLGQGPQFIFQYYEKEERGRGNFPDRFSARQFPNYSSELNVNALLLGDSALYLCASSSPGYRTEAFFGQGTRLTVV.

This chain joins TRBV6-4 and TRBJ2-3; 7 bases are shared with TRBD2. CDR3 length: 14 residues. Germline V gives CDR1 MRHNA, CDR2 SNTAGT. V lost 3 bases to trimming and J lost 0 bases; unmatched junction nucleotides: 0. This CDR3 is CASSERGSTDTQYF. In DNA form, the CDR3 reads TGTGCCAGCAGTGAGCGGGGGAGCACAGATACGCAGTATTTT.

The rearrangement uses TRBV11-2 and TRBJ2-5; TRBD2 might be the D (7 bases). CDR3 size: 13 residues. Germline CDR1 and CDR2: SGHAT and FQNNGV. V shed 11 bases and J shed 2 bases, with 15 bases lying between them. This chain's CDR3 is CAGGATGQETQYF. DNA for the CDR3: TGTGCCGGGGGGGCGACGGGTCAAGAGACCCAGTACTTC.

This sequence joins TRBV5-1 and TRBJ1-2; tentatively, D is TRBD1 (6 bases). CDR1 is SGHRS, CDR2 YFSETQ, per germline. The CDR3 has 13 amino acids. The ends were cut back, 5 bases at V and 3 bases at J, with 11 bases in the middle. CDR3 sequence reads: CASRTGRDYGYTF. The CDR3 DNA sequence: TGCGCCAGCAGAACAGGGAGGGACTATGGCTACACCTTC.

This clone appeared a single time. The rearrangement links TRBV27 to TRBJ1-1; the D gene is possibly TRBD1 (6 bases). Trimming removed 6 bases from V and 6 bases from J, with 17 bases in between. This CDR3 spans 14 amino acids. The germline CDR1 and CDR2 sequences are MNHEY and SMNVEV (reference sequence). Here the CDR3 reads CASRMDRSAAEAFF. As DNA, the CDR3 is TGTGCCAGCAGAATGGACAGATCGGCCGCTGAAGCTTTCTTT.

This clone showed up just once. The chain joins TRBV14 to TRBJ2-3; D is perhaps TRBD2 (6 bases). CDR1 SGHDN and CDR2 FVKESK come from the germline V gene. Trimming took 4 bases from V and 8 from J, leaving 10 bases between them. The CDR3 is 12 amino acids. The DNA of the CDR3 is TGTGCCAGCAGCCCTCGGGGGTTTACGCAGTATTTT. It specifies CASSPRGFTQYF. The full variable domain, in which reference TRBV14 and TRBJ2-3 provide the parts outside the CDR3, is EAGVTQFPSHSVIEKGQTVTLRCDPISGHDNLYWYRRVMGKEIKFLLHFVKESKQDESGMPNNRFLAERTGGTYSTLKVQPAELEDSGVYFCASSPRGFTQYFGPGTRLTVL.

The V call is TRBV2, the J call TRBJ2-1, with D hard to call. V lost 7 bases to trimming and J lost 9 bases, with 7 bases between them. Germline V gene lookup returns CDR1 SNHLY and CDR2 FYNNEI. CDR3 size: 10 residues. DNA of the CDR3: TGTGCCAGCATGTATACTGAGCAGTTCTTC. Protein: CASMYTEQFF.

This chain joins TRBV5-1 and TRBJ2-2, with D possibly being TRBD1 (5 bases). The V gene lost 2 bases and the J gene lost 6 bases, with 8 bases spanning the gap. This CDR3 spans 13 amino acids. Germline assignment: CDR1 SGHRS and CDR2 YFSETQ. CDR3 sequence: CASSFLGAGELFF. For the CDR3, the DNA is TGCGCCAGCAGCTTTTTAGGGGCCGGGGAGCTGTTTTTT.

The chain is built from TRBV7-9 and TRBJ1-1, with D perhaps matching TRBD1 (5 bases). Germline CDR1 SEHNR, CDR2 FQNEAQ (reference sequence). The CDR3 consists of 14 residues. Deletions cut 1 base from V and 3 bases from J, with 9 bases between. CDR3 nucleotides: TGTGCCAGCAGCTTAGGGGGGACCGACACTGAAGCTTTCTTT. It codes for CASSLGGTDTEAFF.

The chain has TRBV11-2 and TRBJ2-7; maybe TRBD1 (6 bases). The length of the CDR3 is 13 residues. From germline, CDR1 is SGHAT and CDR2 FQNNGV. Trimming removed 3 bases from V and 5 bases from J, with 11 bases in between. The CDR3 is CASSFLQGHEQYF. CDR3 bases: TGTGCCAGCAGCTTTTTACAGGGCCACGAGCAGTACTTC.

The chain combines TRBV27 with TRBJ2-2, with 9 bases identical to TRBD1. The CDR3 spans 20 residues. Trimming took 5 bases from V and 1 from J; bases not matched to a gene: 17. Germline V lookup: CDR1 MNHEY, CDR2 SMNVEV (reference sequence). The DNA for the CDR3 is TGTGCCAGCAGTCCCACCTTGGACAGGGGCCGACAGAGGAACACCGGGGAGCTGTTTTTT. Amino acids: CASSPTLDRGRQRNTGELFF.

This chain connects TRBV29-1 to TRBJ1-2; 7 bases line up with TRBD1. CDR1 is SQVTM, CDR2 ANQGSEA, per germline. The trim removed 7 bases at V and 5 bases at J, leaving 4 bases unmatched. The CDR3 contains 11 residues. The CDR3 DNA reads TGCAGCGACCAGGGGGGATATGGCTACACCTTC. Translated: CSDQGGYGYTF.